A single count supports the clone carrying this T cell receptor beta chain. Its specificity is not known. This sample is drawn from a study of cytomegalovirus exposure and HLA in healthy donors. It was with 60 Vbeta and 13 Jbeta primers that the PCR ran. Method: immunoSEQ multiplex PCR; TCRdb's copy keeps in-frame clones and lacks some. The repertoire has roughly 230,000 clones, 80% to 95% of them found once; the top ten carry about 1.8%. Germline V lookup: CDR1 SGHKS, CDR2 YYEKEE (reference sequence). There are 17 residues in the CDR3. The V gene end was trimmed by 1 base and the J gene end by 7 bases; junction bases not matched to a gene: 7. Whole-study results and caveats: It was 160 or so TCR beta chains that were listed as cytomegalovirus-associated.

The source is a girl aged 2-10 years in good health and CMV-seronegative. What was sequenced was PBMCs. The V gene is TRBV5-5, the J gene TRBJ2-1, with TRBD2 matching 14 bases. Here the CDR3 reads CASSLLSGTSGSNEQFF. For the CDR3, the DNA is TGTGCCAGCAGCTTGCTCTCCGGGACTAGCGGGAGTAATGAGCAGTTCTTC.